The sample holds one count of the clone carrying this TCR beta chain. Its target is unknown. It was with 60 Vbeta and 13 Jbeta primers that the PCR ran. Sequencing used immunoSEQ multiplex PCR; TCRdb keeps in-frame clones, though not all of them. In the table there are about 81,000 clones, more than 60% of which are singletons. The CDR3 length is 13 residues. Deletions cut 4 bases from V and 2 bases from J, with 10 bases between. Germline V gene data show CDR1 as SQVTM and CDR2 as ANQGSEA. The source of the sample is a study of cytomegalovirus exposure and HLA in healthy donors. On the study more broadly: The study placed 80% to 90% of its approximately 400 genotyped donors in the Caucasian-associated ancestry cluster.

Study results and caveats: In a later analysis, TCR beta V- and J-gene trimming showed a link to a missense DCLRE1C variant.

The rearrangement uses TRBV29-1 and TRBJ2-3, with D unclear. This TCR was recovered from a man in his fifties or sixties in good health and CMV-seropositive. Material: PBMCs. Written as DNA, the CDR3 is TGCAGCGTTGTCTGGCTTGTCACAGATACGCAGTATTTT. It yields the protein CSVVWLVTDTQYF.